This TCR beta chain was recorded in a study of cytomegalovirus exposure and HLA in healthy donors. Both 60 Vbeta primers and 13 Jbeta primers went into the PCR. Some clones are missing from TCRdb's copy, which holds only in-frame ones; the method was immunoSEQ multiplex PCR. The data show approximately 99,000 clones, around 81% seen once. The CDR3 is made up of 15 amino acids. Germline loops: CDR1 MGHRA, CDR2 YSYEKL. With 4 bases clipped from V and 3 bases from J, the junction kept 5 bases outside the gene matches. Sequencing was carried out using PBMCs. The chain is built from TRBV4-1 and TRBJ2-7, with 11 bases aligning to TRBD1. This TCR came from a man aged 40-55 years in good health and CMV-seropositive. CDR3 DNA sequence: TGCGCCAGCAGCCCAGGACAGGGGGCGGGCTACGAGCAGTACTTC. Translation gives CASSPGQGAGYEQYF.